The T cell receptor beta chain under discussion was sequenced for a study of blood T cell repertoires in COVID-19. Study-wide context: The United States, Italy and Spain supplied acute and convalescent COVID-19 samples.

In the study's own analysis: Estimated nucleated cell counts came from reference gene primer amplification. Produced via immunoSEQ multiplex PCR; TCRdb's table is partial and in-frame only. The V and J calls and clone size were taken over from that table, and D and trimming were inferred from the DNA. The table includes hundreds of thousands of clones, approximately 91% detected once. Trimming cost V 2 bases and J 3 bases; bases outside gene matches: 5. This CDR3 has 17 amino acids. CDR1 and CDR2 from the germline V gene are MNHEY and SMNVEV (reference sequence). The J gene is TRBJ2-2, the V gene TRBV27, with 11 bases identical to TRBD2. Sequenced sample: peripheral blood. The sequence was collected from a man between 60 and 75 years old who had recovered from COVID-19. CDR3 bases: TGTGCCAGCAGTTTAAAACTAGCGGGAGTGGACACCGGGGAGCTGTTTTTT. This sequence encodes CASSLKLAGVDTGELFF.